This TCR beta chain was recorded in a study of blood T cell repertoires in COVID-19 (dated by TCRdb to 2020 to 2022). At the level of the whole study: The collaborator samples originated in the United States, Italy and Spain and spanned the acute and convalescent phases of COVID-19. The material from the prospective study consisted of cDNA or gDNA derived from T cells, B-cell-depleted T cells, or PBMCs. Where available, HLA class I and class II types were taken from metadata supplied by the sample provider and were not determined by assay-based typing. The sample metadata nearly always contained a de-identified subject ID, COVID-19 status, age in years and sex. The samples were drawn from two sources: the first 160 participants of the ongoing ImmuneRACE study, and over 1,000 subjects contributed by 6 global collaborators. The repertoires were released in a freely available public database meant as a resource for research on the immune response to SARS-CoV-2. Subjects who had been exposed to COVID-19, were actively infected with it, or had recovered from it provided the deeply sampled blood TCRbeta repertoires that made up the dataset. On the study overall, not on this receptor specifically: Clinical and demographic metadata were provided uncurated, with the amount varying by source and participant.

TCRbeta CDR3 regions were amplified from genomic DNA by means of the immunoSEQ Assay, a bias-controlled multiplex PCR. As for the authors' bioinformatics: The number of nucleated cells in each sample was estimated from the amplification of reference gene primers within the assay. Sequence reads were collapsed and filtered to measure the absolute abundance of every unique TCRbeta CDR3 rearrangement. For each sample, productive Simpson clonality was calculated as the square root of Simpson's diversity index over productive rearrangements. TCRdb holds this immuneACCESS table with in-frame rearrangements only. Some clones are missing; in checked studies, unresolved V genes explain under half, and the rest has no known cause. V, J and clone size derive from that table, while D and trimming were established from the DNA sequence. This sample comprises approximately 100,000 clones, 65% to 85% of them detected only once. The ten biggest clones cover around 16% of the sample.

Points on this clone: Its target antigen remains unknown. No base quality information exists; no much larger clone differs at one position.

The collaborating institutions used their own protocols to collect whole blood in K2EDTA tubes. For TCRbeta analysis, collaborators shipped samples as frozen whole blood, isolated PBMCs, or DNA extracted from either of those sample types. The sample was peripheral blood. This TCR came from a woman in her fifties or sixties with acute or convalescent COVID-19.

The encoded CDR3 is CASREPGLAGGYNEQFF. The bases read TGCGCCAGCAGAGAGCCGGGACTAGCGGGGGGGTACAATGAGCAGTTCTTC. The chain is assembled from TRBV10-2 and TRBJ2-1; the junction holds 16 bases that match TRBD2. CDR1 WSHSY and CDR2 SAAADI are derived from the germline V gene. Inclusive of the bounding cysteine and phenylalanine, the CDR3 is 17 residues long. Just the 51-base CDR3 DNA is kept, in frame starting at base 1. Germline trimming amounts to 6 bases on V and 4 bases on J, with 6 as the count of junction bases outside the gene matches.